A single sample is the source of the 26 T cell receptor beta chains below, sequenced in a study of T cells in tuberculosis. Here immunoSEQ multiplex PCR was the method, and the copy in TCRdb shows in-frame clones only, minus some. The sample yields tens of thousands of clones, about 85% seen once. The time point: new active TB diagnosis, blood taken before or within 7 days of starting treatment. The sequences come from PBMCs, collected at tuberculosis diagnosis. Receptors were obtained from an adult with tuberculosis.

CDR3 in amino acids: CASSLLGSQNYGYTF. Here the CDR3 DNA reads TGTGCCAGCAGCTTGCTGGGCTCCCAGAATTATGGCTACACCTTC. V and J are TRBV5-6 and TRBJ1-2; D is unresolved. The germline V and J ends were trimmed by 1 base and 5 bases, with 15 bases remaining between them. This CDR3 has 15 amino acids. The V gene's germline CDR1 is SGHDT and CDR2 YYEEEE. The variable domain in full, completed from reference TRBV5-6 and TRBJ1-2, reads DAGVTQSPTHLIKTRGQQVTLRCSPKSGHDTVSWYQQALGQGPQFIFQYYEEEERQRGNFPDRFSGHQFPNYSSELNVNALLLGDSALYLCASSLLGSQNYGYTFGSGTRLTVV.

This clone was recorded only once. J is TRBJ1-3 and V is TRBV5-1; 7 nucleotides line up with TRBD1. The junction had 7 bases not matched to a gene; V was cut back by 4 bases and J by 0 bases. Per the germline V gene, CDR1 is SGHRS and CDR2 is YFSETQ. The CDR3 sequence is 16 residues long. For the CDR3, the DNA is TGCGCCAGCAGCGGTCCGGGACAGCGCTCTGGAAACACCATATATTTT. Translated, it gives CASSGPGQRSGNTIYF.

The CDR3 coding sequence is TGTGCCAGCAGCCAAAACGGGGGGTCAGAGACCCAGTACTTC. It encodes CASSQNGGSETQYF. This chain links TRBV6-5 with TRBJ2-5, with 7 positions matching TRBD2. After removal of 6 bases from V and 4 bases from J, the junction contained 8 bases not matched to a gene. This CDR3 has 14 amino acids. The V gene's germline CDR1 is MNHEY and CDR2 SVGAGI.

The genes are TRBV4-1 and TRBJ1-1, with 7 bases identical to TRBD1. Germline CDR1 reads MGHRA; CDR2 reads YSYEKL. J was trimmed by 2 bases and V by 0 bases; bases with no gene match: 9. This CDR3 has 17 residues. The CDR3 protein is CASSQDGKQGINTEAFF. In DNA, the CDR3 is TGCGCCAGCAGCCAAGATGGGAAACAGGGGATTAACACTGAAGCTTTCTTT.

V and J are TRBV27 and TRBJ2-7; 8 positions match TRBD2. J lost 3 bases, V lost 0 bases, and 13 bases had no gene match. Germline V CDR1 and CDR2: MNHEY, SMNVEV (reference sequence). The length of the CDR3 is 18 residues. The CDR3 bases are TGTGCCAGCAGTTTATCTCCCCCAACGGGACTAGTCTTCTACGAGCAGTACTTC. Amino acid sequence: CASSLSPPTGLVFYEQYF.

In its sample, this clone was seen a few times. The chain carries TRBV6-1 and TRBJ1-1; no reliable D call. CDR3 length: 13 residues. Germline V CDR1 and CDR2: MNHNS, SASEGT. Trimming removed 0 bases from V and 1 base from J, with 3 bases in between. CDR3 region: CASSEARNTEAFF. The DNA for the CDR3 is TGTGCCAGCAGTGAAGCGCGGAACACTGAAGCTTTCTTT.

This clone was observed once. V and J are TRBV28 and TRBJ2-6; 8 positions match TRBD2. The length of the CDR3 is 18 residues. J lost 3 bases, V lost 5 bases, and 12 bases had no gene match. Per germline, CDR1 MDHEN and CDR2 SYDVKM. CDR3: CASSPSSREGSGANVLTF. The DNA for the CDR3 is TGTGCCAGCAGTCCCTCCTCCCGGGAGGGAAGTGGGGCCAACGTCCTGACTTTC.

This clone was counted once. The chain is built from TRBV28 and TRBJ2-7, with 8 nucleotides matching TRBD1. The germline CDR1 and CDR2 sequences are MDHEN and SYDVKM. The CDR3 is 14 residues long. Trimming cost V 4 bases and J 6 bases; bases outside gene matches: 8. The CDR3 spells CASSSRTGFAEQYF. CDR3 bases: TGTGCCAGCAGTTCACGGACAGGGTTTGCCGAGCAGTACTTC.

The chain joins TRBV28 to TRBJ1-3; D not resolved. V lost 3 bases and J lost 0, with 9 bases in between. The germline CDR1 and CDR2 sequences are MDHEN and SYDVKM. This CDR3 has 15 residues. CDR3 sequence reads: CASSLLPSSGNTIYF. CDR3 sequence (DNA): TGTGCCAGCAGTTTGCTGCCCAGCTCTGGAAACACCATATATTTT.

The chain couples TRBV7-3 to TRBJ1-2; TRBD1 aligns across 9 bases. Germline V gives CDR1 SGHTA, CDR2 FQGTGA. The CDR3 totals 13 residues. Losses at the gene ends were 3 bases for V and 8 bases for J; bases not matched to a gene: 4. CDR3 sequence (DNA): TGTGCCAGCAGCTTGGGGACAGGGTACGGCTACACCTTC. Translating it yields CASSLGTGYGYTF.

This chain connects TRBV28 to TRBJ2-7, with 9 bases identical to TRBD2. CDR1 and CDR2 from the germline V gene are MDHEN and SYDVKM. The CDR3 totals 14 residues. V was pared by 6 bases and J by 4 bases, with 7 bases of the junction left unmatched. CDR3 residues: CASSLLAGRYEQYF. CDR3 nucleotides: TGTGCCAGCAGCCTTCTAGCGGGAAGGTACGAGCAGTACTTC.

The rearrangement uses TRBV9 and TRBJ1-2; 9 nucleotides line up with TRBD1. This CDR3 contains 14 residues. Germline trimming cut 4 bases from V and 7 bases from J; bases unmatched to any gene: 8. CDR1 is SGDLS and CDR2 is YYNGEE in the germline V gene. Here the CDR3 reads CASSLQGAIVGYTF. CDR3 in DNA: TGTGCCAGCAGCCTACAGGGGGCGATCGTTGGCTACACCTTC.

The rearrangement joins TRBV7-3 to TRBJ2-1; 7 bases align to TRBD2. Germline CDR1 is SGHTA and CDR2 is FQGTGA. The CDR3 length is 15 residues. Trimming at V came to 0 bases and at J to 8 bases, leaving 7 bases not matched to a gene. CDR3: CASSLTGGSSHEQFF. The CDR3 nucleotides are TGTGCCAGCAGCTTAACCGGCGGGAGCAGCCATGAGCAGTTCTTC.

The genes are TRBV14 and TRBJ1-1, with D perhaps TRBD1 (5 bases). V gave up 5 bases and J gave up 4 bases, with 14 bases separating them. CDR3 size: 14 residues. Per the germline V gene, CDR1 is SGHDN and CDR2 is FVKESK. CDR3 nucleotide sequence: TGTGCCAGCAGCGGATGGAGGGGAATCACTGAAGCTTTCTTT. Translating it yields CASSGWRGITEAFF.

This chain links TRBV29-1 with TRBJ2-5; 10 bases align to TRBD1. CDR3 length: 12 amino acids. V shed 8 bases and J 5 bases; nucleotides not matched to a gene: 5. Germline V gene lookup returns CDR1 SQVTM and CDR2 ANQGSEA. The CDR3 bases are TGCAGCACGGGACAGGGGCCTGAGACCCAGTACTTC. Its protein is CSTGQGPETQYF.

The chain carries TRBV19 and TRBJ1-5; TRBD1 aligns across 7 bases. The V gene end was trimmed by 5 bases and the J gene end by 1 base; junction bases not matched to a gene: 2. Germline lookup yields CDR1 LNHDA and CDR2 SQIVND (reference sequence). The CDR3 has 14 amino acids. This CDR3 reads CASSETGSNQPQHF. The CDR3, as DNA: TGTGCCAGTAGTGAGACAGGGAGCAATCAGCCCCAGCATTTT. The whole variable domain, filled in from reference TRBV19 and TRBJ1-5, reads DGGITQSPKYLFRKEGQNVTLSCEQNLNHDAMYWYRQDPGQGLRLIYYSQIVNDFQKGDIAEGYSVSREKKESFPLTVTSAQKNPTAFYLCASSETGSNQPQHFGDGTRLSIL.

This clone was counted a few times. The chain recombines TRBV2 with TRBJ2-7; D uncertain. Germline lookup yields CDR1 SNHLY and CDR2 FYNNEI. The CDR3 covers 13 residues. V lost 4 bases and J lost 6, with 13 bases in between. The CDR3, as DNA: TGTGCCAGCAGTGGTTTAACTTTGCTCGAGCAGTACTTC. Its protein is CASSGLTLLEQYF.

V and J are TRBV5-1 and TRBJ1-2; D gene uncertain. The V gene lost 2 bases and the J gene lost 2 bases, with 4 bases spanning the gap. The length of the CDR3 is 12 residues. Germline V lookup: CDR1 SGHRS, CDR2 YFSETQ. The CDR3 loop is CASSFQNYGYTF. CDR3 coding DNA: TGCGCCAGCAGCTTCCAGAACTATGGCTACACCTTC.

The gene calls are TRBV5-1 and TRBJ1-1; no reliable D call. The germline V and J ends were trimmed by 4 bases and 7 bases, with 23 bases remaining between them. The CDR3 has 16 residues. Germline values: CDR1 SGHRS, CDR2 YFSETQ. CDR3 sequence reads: CASSPGGGFAYSEAFF. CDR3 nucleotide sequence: TGCGCCAGCAGCCCCGGAGGTGGGTTCGCGTACAGTGAAGCTTTCTTT.

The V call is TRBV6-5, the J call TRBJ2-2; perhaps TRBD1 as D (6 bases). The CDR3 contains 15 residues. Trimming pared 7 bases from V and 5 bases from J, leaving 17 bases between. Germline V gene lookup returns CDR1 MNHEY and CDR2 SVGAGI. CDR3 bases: TGTGCCAGCAATCCGACAGGAGGTGGTACCGGGGAGCTGTTTTTT. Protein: CASNPTGGGTGELFF.

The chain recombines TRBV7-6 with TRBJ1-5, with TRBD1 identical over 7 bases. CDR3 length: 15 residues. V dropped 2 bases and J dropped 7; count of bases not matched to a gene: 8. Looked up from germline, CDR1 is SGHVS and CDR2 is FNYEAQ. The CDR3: CASSLTGDGNQPQHF. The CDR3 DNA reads TGTGCCAGCAGCTTAACAGGGGATGGAAACCAGCCCCAGCATTTT.

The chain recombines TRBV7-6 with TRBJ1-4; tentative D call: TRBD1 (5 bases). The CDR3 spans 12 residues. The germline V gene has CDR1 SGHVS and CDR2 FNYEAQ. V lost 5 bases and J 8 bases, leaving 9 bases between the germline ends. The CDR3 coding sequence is TGTGCCAGCAGCGGGGCTGGGGAAAAACTGTTTTTT. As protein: CASSGAGEKLFF.

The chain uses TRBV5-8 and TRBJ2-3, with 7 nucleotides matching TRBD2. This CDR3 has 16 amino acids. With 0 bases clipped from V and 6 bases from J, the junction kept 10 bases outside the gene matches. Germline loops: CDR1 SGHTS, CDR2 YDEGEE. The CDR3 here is CASSLALWGGTDTQYF. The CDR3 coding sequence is TGTGCCAGCAGCTTGGCCCTCTGGGGGGGTACCGATACGCAGTATTTT.

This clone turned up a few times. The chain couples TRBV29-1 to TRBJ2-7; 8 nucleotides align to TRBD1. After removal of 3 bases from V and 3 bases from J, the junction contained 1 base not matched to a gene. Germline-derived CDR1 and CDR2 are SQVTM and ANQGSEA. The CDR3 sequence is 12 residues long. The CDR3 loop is CSVEDRVYEQYF. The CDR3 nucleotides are TGCAGCGTTGAGGACAGGGTCTACGAGCAGTACTTC.

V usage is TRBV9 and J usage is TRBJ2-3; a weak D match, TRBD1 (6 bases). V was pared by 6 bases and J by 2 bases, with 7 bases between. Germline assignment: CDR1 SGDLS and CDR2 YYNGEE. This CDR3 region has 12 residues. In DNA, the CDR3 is TGTGCCAGCAACAGGGACACAGATACGCAGTATTTT. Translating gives CASNRDTDTQYF. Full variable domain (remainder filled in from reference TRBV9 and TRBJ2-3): DSGVTQTPKHLITATGQRVTLRCSPRSGDLSVYWYQQSLDQGLQFLIQYYNGEERAKGNILERFSAQQFPDLHSELNLSSLELGDSALYFCASNRDTDTQYFGPGTRLTVL.

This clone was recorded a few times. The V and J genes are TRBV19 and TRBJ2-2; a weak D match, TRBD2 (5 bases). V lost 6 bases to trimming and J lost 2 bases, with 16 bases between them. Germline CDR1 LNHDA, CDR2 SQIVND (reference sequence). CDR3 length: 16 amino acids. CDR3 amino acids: CASSPEGVINTGELFF. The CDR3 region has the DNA TGTGCCAGTAGCCCAGAGGGAGTTATTAACACCGGGGAGCTGTTTTTT.